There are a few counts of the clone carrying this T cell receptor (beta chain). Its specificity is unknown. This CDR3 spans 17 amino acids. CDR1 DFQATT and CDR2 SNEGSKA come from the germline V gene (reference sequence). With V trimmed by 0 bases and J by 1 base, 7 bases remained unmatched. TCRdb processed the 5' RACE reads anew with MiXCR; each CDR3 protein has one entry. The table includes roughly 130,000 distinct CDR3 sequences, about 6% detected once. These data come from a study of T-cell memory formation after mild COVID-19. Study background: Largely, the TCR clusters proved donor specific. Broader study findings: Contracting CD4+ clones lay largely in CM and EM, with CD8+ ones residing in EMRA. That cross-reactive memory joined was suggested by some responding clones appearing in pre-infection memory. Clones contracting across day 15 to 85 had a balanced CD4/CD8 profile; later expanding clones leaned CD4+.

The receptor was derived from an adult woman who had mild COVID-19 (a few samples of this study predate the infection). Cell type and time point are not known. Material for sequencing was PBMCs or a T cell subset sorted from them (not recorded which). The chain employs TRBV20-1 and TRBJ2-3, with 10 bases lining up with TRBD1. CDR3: CSARDATGTGGTDTQYF. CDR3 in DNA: TGCAGTGCTAGAGATGCAACCGGGACAGGGGGCACAGATACGCAGTATTTT.